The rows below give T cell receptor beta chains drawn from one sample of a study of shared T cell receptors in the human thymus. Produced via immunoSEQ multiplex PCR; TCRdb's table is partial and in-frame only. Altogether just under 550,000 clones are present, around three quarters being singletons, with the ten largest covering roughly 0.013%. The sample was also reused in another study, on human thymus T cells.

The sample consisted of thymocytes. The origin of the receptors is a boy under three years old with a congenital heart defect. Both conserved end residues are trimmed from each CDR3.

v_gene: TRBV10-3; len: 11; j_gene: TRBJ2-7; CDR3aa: ATLPGQPYEQY
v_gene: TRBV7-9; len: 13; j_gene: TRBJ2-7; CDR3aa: ASIPQGGPSYEQY
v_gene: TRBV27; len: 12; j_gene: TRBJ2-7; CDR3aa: ASSLVGGEYEQY
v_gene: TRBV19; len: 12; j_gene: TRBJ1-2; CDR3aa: ASSNGQANYGYT
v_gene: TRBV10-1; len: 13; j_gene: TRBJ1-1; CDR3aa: ASSESVNMNTEAF
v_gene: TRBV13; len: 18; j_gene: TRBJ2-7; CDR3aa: ASSLFPSSGQLSNLYEQY
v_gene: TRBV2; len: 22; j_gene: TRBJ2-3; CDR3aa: ASSEPVLPHFLTGTSWAGDTQY
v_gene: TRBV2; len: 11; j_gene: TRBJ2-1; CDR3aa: ASSEGAENEQF
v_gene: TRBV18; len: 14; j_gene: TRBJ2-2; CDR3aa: ASSQRRQGGTGELF
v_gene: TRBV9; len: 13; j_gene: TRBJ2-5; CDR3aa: ASSVEDSLGETQY
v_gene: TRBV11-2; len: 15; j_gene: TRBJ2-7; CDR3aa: ASSSGAPRGRVSEQY
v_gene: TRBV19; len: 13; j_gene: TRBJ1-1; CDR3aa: ASRPQTGVNTEAF
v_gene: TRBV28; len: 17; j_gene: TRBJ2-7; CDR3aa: ASSLMASGTYPLEHEQY
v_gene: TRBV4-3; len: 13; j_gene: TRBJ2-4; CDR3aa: ASSQEEGQRNIQY
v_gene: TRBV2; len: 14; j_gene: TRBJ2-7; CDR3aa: ASSEPPSGRTPEQY